This T cell receptor (beta chain) came from a study of CD8 T cells in ankylosing spondylitis. 5'-RACE, quantitative and with molecular barcodes, yielded the TCR beta libraries. TCRdb reanalysed the 5' RACE reads using MiXCR and keeps one entry per CDR3 protein. The sample carries about 150,000 distinct CDR3 sequences, roughly 34% recorded once. About this clonotype itself: Its target is unknown.

Points from the study as a whole: Characteristic of ankylosing spondylitis blood, it appeared, was a TCR beta motif comprising about eight highly homologous variants. Disease-linked clones were CD8+ and relatively rare in peripheral blood. Matched ankylosing spondylitis synovial fluid reportedly showed significant enrichment of disease-linked clones.

The CDR3 covers 15 residues. V shed 3 bases and J shed 5 bases, with 13 bases lying between them. Germline-derived CDR1 and CDR2 are KGHSH and LQKENI. V usage is TRBV18 and J usage is TRBJ2-2, with no clear D. The sequencing input was synovial fluid, either unsorted or a sorted T cell fraction (not recorded which). This receptor was taken from a male donor with ankylosing spondylitis. The CDR3 bases are TGTGCCAGCTCACCCACGAAGCTTGGGACCGGGGAGCTGTTTTTT. Amino acids: CASSPTKLGTGELFF.